Listed here are 14 T cell receptor beta chains from one sample, sequenced in a study of PD-1 blockade in classical Hodgkin lymphoma. All patients experienced relapse after autologous stem cell transplantation, and brentuximab vedotin exposure was variable. Clones were sequenced by immunoSEQ multiplex PCR, and TCRdb holds only the in-frame ones, with some missing. This table holds approximately 84,000 clones, approximately 91% found once. The input for sequencing was peripheral blood mononuclear cells (PBMCs), taken at baseline. These receptors were taken from a human donor with classical Hodgkin lymphoma.

The V and J genes are TRBV19 and TRBJ2-1, with 14 nucleotides matching TRBD2. Germline V gene lookup returns CDR1 LNHDA and CDR2 SQIVND (reference sequence). The CDR3 consists of 15 residues. J gave up 9 bases and V 11 bases, and 12 bases lay outside the gene matches. CDR3 DNA sequence: TGTGCCGCCGCCCCCGGGACTAGCGGGAGCAGTGAGCAGTTCTTC. It encodes CAAAPGTSGSSEQFF.

The CDR3 region has the DNA TGTGCCAGCAGCCGCCTCAGAAGCTACGAGCAGTACTTC. Protein: CASSRLRSYEQYF. This chain links TRBV11-2 with TRBJ2-7, with D uncertain. Trimming took off 5 bases at V and 3 bases at J, with 11 bases between the two ends. The CDR3 has 13 residues. Germline V gene sequence: CDR1 SGHAT, CDR2 FQNNGV. Filled out from reference TRBV11-2 and TRBJ2-7, the complete variable domain reads EAGVAQSPRYKIIEKRQSVAFWCNPISGHATLYWYQQILGQGPKLLIQFQNNGVVDDSQLPKDRFSAERLKGVDSTLKIQPAKLEDSAVYLCASSRLRSYEQYFGPGTRLTVT.

The J gene is TRBJ2-7, the V gene TRBV5-4, with 7 bases identical to TRBD1. The length of the CDR3 is 17 residues. Looked up from germline, CDR1 is SGHNT and CDR2 is YYREEE (reference sequence). The V gene end was trimmed by 4 bases and the J gene end by 0 bases; junction bases not matched to a gene: 13. The CDR3, as DNA: TGTGCCAGCAGCCATGCCCTTTCGACAGGGAGCTCCTACGAGCAGTACTTC. Translation: CASSHALSTGSSYEQYF.

J is TRBJ2-7 and V is TRBV5-1; 9 positions agree with TRBD1. Germline V gene data show CDR1 as SGHRS and CDR2 as YFSETQ. V lost 2 bases and J lost 1; bases outside the gene matches: 4. The CDR3 has 15 amino acids. The CDR3 spells CASSFGTGRSYEQYF. CDR3 DNA sequence: TGCGCCAGCAGCTTTGGGACAGGGAGATCCTACGAGCAGTACTTC.

V usage is TRBV7-9 and J usage is TRBJ1-1; TRBD1 might be the D (6 bases). The V gene's germline CDR1 is SEHNR and CDR2 FQNEAQ (reference sequence). The ends were cut back, 7 bases at V and 5 bases at J, with 14 bases in the middle. There are 13 residues in the CDR3. The CDR3 is CASTMGRGTEAFF. CDR3 DNA sequence: TGTGCCAGCACTATGGGTAGGGGGACTGAAGCTTTCTTT.

The chain has TRBV15 and TRBJ2-4; D call uncertain. The germline CDR1 and CDR2 sequences are LNHNV and YYDKDF (reference sequence). Between the trimmed V and J ends, which lost 0 bases and 0 bases, there was a span of 27 bases. The CDR3 is 22 amino acids. The CDR3 loop reads CATSRDGLSFYWDDLAKNIQYF. In DNA, the CDR3 is TGTGCCACCAGCAGAGATGGTTTGAGCTTTTACTGGGATGACCTAGCCAAAAACATTCAGTACTTC.

This clone was seen just once. The genes are TRBV7-9 and TRBJ2-7; 8 bases fit TRBD1. Germline V gives CDR1 SEHNR, CDR2 FQNEAQ (reference sequence). This CDR3 spans 16 amino acids. V lost 4 bases, J lost 4 bases, and 12 bases stayed unmatched. CDR3 bases: TGTGCCAGCAGCTCCTTGGAGCAGGGGGCAGTATACGAGCAGTACTTC. It codes for CASSSLEQGAVYEQYF. Together with reference TRBV7-9 and TRBJ2-7, the CDR3 gives the full variable domain: DTGVSQNPRHKITKRGQNVTFRCDPISEHNRLYWYRQTLGQGPEFLTYFQNEAQLEKSRLLSDRFSAERPKGSFSTLEIQRTEQGDSAMYLCASSSLEQGAVYEQYFGPGTRLTVT.

In DNA form, the CDR3 reads TGTGCCAGTAGTATAGATAGTCGACAGGTTGGTGGCTACACCTTC. It translates to CASSIDSRQVGGYTF. The genes are TRBV19 and TRBJ1-2; D perhaps matches TRBD1 (6 bases). Trimming took 0 bases from V and 7 from J, leaving 15 bases between them. Germline V lookup: CDR1 LNHDA, CDR2 SQIVND (reference sequence). The CDR3 covers 15 residues.

The chain carries TRBV30 and TRBJ1-3; D ambiguous. This CDR3 is built from 13 residues. V lost 2 bases and J lost 0, with 5 bases in between. Looked up from germline, CDR1 is GTSNPN and CDR2 is SVGIG (reference sequence). This CDR3 reads CAWSRFSGNTIYF. As DNA, the CDR3 is TGTGCCTGGAGTCGGTTCTCTGGAAACACCATATATTTT.

The rearrangement joins TRBV10-3 to TRBJ1-2; D not certain. Germline CDR1 is ENHRY and CDR2 is SYGVKD. V shed 0 bases and J shed 2 bases, with 10 bases lying between them. The CDR3 sequence is 15 residues long. As DNA, the CDR3 is TGTGCCATCAGTGAGTCGCAGGCGGCGAACTATGGCTACACCTTC. Protein: CAISESQAANYGYTF.

The chain links TRBV28 to TRBJ2-5, with TRBD1 as a possible D gene (5 bases). The germline V gene encodes CDR1 MDHEN and CDR2 SYDVKM. The germline V and J ends were trimmed by 5 bases and 4 bases, with 17 bases remaining between them. The CDR3 has 15 residues. The CDR3 DNA sequence: TGTGCCAGCAGTCGCCCCAGGGTAGTAGGAGAGACCCAGTACTTC. Encoded protein: CASSRPRVVGETQYF.

This sequence joins TRBV28 and TRBJ1-1; D remains unclear. V was cut by 1 base and J by 8 bases, with 11 bases left in between. The CDR3 length is 13 residues. Germline values: CDR1 MDHEN, CDR2 SYDVKM. The CDR3 sequence is CASSLSFNREAFF. CDR3 nucleotides: TGTGCCAGCAGTTTATCTTTCAATCGGGAAGCTTTCTTT.

The genes are TRBV6-1 and TRBJ1-2, with D tentatively TRBD1 (6 bases). The length of the CDR3 is 13 residues. Germline CDR1 is MNHNS and CDR2 is SASEGT. The ends were cut back, 5 bases at V and 3 bases at J, with 10 bases in the middle. In DNA form, the CDR3 reads TGTGCCAGCAGTTCCACAGGGTACTATGGCTACACCTTC. It encodes CASSSTGYYGYTF.

By share, this clone ranks as medium-sized. The chain uses TRBV11-2 and TRBJ1-4, with a weak D call TRBD1 (6 bases). The CDR3 covers 13 residues. The germline V gene has CDR1 SGHAT and CDR2 FQNNGV. Trimming cost V 3 bases and J 8 bases, with 10 bases left between them. CDR3 sequence reads: CASSLGGQEKLFF. The CDR3 DNA reads as TGTGCCAGCAGCTTGGGGGGGCAAGAAAAACTGTTTTTT.